This entry is about one TCR beta chain. This clone has only a few counts. Its binding antigen is unknown. One base away there is no much larger clone; base qualities are not given. A single peripheral blood draw of approximately 0.11 L on average was collected from each donor into heparinised tubes. Using a panel that included CD45RO, CCR7, CD25, CD127, CD95 and CD27, naive, central memory, regulatory and stem cell-like memory CD4+ T cells were sorted on a BD FACSAria II. A purity above 95% was achieved for all sorted populations. PBMCs were separated immediately by Lymphoprep density gradient centrifugation and were stained directly, without being cultured. So that batch effects would be minimized, each experiment stained and sorted samples in pairs, pairing one healthy donor with one patient. CDR3 length: 15 amino acids, cysteine to phenylalanine. Only the CDR3 region is kept as DNA, spanning 45 bases read in frame from base 1. A distance of 14 bases separates the germline ends of V and J, which lose 8 bases and 1 base respectively. The germline V gene encodes CDR1 MNHNS and CDR2 SASEGT.

The entire isolated RNA was reverse transcribed using the High Capacity cDNA Reverse Transcription Kit, and thus expressed TCRB transcripts were sequenced. Deep immunoSEQ sequencing was applied to naive, central memory and regulatory T cell samples, giving an average of approximately 3.8 million total reads per sample. Sorted cells were lysed in RLT buffer, and RNA was extracted using DNase-treated RNeasy Micro or Mini kits according to cell number. To prevent cross-contamination, each cell subset was processed individually, whereas patient and healthy donor samples were processed jointly. TCRB sequences were amplified from cDNA with the immunoSEQ multiplex PCR, producing 87-bp fragments spanning the CDR3 region. Amplicons were sequenced on the Illumina HiSeq platform. Per the authors' processing: Synthetic template baselines were used to correct PCR bias computationally, reads within Hamming distance 2 were collapsed together, and singletons that could not be merged were discarded. Reads were aligned against IMGT so that V, D and J genes, CDR3 length and insertions or deletions at six rearrangement sites could be assigned. Within each subset, clonotype counts were normalized to sorted cell number, and only after that were true diversity and Gini coefficients computed with the tcR R package. Repertoire sharing was quantified using the overlap coefficient calculated on TCRB nucleotide sequences. This is the immuneACCESS table as TCRdb keeps it, with only in-frame sequences that have V and J called. A part of the clones is gone; compared with another copy, unresolved V genes explain less than half, and the rest is unexplained. From that table come the V and J calls and clone size; the DNA was used to work out D and trimming. This sample is represented by approximately 170,000 clones; about 8% of them were singletons. Together, the top ten hold 0.94% of the sample.

These data are taken from a study of beta chain features in type 1 diabetes (dated by TCRdb to 2017 to 2018). General notes on the study: Mean age, gender distribution, total cell number and subset yield were not different between patients and healthy donors. A total of roughly 100 million sorted cells were examined across all samples, and the number of cells per subset was strongly correlated with RNA yield. The study compared the TCRB repertoires of sorted circulating CD4+ T cell subsets in recently diagnosed type 1 diabetes patients with those in matched healthy donors. Whereas all 30 or so donors provided naive and central memory subsets, regulatory and stem cell-like memory subsets were isolated from just 8 patients and roughly 8 healthy donors. Beyond this particular receptor, the publication reports: Type 1 diabetes patients showed a moderate but significant shortening of TCRB CDR3 length in all four CD4+ subsets. HLA sub-analyses involved small numbers of individuals, so any influence of HLA type on TCRB rearrangement remained unresolved. Naive, central memory and regulatory TCRB repertoires appeared to be more similar among patients than among healthy donors. PCR may preferentially amplify shorter templates, but because patient and control samples were amplified and corrected together, any resulting skew would affect both groups equally. Because cDNA rather than genomic DNA was sequenced, highly expressing activated cells could have been over-represented, although no difference in activation and CD3 levels was found between groups. At VDJ recombination sites, patients with type 1 diabetes made fewer insertions and deleted more nucleotides, a pattern implying thymic rearrangement abnormalities.

The chain joins TRBV6-1 to TRBJ2-2; TRBD1 is possibly the D segment (6 matching bases). The TCR originated in a middle-aged woman with type 1 diabetes. Sequenced input: central memory CD4+ T cells from blood. CDR3 region: CASHPSGQNTGELFF. At the DNA level, the sequence is TGTGCCAGCCACCCGTCGGGACAGAACACCGGGGAGCTGTTTTTT.